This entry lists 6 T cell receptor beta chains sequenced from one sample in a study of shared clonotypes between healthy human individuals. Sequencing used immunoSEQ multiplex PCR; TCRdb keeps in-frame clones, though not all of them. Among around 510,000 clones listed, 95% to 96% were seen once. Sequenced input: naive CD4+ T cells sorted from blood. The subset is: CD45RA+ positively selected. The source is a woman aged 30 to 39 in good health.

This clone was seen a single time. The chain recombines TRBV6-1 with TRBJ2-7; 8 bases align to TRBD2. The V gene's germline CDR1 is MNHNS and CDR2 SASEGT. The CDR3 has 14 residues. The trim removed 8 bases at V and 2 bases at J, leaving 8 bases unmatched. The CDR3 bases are TGTGCCAGCTACCGGGGGGGGAGTACCTACGAGCAGTACTTC. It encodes CASYRGGSTYEQYF.

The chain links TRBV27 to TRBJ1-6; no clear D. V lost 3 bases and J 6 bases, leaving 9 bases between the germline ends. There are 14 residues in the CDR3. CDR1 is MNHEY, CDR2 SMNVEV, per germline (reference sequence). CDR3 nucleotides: TGTGCCAGCAGTTTTCAAACACGTAATTCACCCCTCCACTTT. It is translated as CASSFQTRNSPLHF.

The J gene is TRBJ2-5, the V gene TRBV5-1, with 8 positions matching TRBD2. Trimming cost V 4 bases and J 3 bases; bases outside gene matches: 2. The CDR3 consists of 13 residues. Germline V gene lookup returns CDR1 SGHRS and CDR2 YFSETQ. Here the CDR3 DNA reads TGCGCCAGCAGCGGTAGCGGGAAAGAGACCCAGTACTTC. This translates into CASSGSGKETQYF.

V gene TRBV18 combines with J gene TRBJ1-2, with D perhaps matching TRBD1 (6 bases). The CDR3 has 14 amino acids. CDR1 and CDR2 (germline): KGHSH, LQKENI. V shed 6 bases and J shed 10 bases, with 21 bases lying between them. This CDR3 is CASSTGFGVNFYTF. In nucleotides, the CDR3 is TGTGCCAGCTCCACAGGGTTCGGTGTGAACTTCTACACCTTC.

This CDR3 is CAISEFDSRLYF. DNA of the CDR3: TGTGCCATCAGTGAGTTCGACTCCCGACTGTACTTC. The rearrangement links TRBV10-3 to TRBJ2-7; D unclear. The CDR3 runs 12 residues. CDR1 ENHRY and CDR2 SYGVKD come from the germline V gene. V was cut by 1 base and J by 12 bases, with 13 bases left in between.

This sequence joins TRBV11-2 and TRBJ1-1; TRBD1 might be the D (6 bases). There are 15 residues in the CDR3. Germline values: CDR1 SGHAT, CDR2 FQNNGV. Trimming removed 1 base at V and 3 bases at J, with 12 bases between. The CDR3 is CASSLGDRRDTEAFF. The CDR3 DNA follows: TGTGCCAGCAGCTTAGGTGACAGGAGGGACACTGAAGCTTTCTTT. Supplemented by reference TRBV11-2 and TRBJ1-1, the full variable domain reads EAGVAQSPRYKIIEKRQSVAFWCNPISGHATLYWYQQILGQGPKLLIQFQNNGVVDDSQLPKDRFSAERLKGVDSTLKIQPAKLEDSAVYLCASSLGDRRDTEAFFGQGTRLTVV.